This T cell receptor beta chain was recovered during a study of graft-versus-host responses after intestinal transplantation. Trimming removed 4 bases from V and 8 bases from J, with 17 bases in between. The germline CDR1 and CDR2 sequences are MNHEY and SVGAGI. This CDR3 has 14 amino acids. Measured with immunoSEQ multiplex PCR; TCRdb has only the in-frame clones, and not every one. The sample gives about 39,000 clones, around 92% of which show up once; around 7% is in the top ten. This TCR was recovered from a human patient who received an intestinal transplant, so some T cells may come from the graft donor. The genes are TRBV6-5 and TRBJ1-2; D is possibly TRBD1 (5 bases). The sample was PBMCs, taken around 280 days after transplant. The CDR3 loop reads CASSLGQGGVGYTF. The CDR3 DNA reads as TGTGCCAGCAGTTTAGGGCAGGGAGGCGTCGGCTACACCTTC.